These 13 T cell receptor beta chains came from one sample sequenced in a study of CD8 T cells in Susac syndrome. RNA was extracted with the RNeasy kit, and a quantity of roughly 0.5 to 1 ug was reverse transcribed using random hexamers. Using its own MiXCR run on the immunoSEQ multiplex PCR reads, TCRdb lists one record per CDR3 protein. The table includes 130,000 to 150,000 distinct CDR3 sequences, approximately 93% detected once. The sequenced material came from CD4+ T cells from PBMCs. The receptors stem from a human donor in good health.

The gene calls are TRBV19 and TRBJ1-5; 7 nucleotides match TRBD1. The CDR3 covers 15 residues. The J segment lost 4 bases and the V segment lost 4 bases, leaving 7 bases of the junction unmatched. Germline CDR1 and CDR2: LNHDA and SQIVND (reference sequence). The CDR3 bases are TGTGCCAGTAGTACCAGACAGGGTCAAAATCAGCCCCAGCATTTT. This sequence encodes CASSTRQGQNQPQHF.

The J gene is TRBJ2-2, the V gene TRBV5-1; no firm D call. V lost 0 bases and J lost 6, with 6 bases in between. The CDR3 contains 13 residues. Germline loops: CDR1 SGHRS, CDR2 YFSETQ. The CDR3 region is CASSLDWAGELFF. The CDR3 DNA sequence: TGCGCCAGCAGCTTGGATTGGGCCGGGGAGCTGTTTTTT. Using reference TRBV5-1 and TRBJ2-2 for the parts outside the CDR3, the full variable domain is KAGVTQTPRYLIKTRGQQVTLSCSPISGHRSVSWYQQTPGQGLQFLFEYFSETQRNKGNFPGRFSGRQFSNSRSEMNVSTLELGDSALYLCASSLDWAGELFFGEGSRLTVL.

The V call is TRBV12-5, the J call TRBJ2-5; D might be TRBD1 (5 bases). In germline, CDR1 is LGHNT, CDR2 FRNRAP. V lost 9 bases and J lost 4, with 9 bases in between. This CDR3 spans 11 amino acids. CDR3 sequence: CASKDRETQYF. The CDR3 DNA is TGTGCTAGCAAAGACAGAGAGACCCAGTACTTC.

J is TRBJ2-7 and V is TRBV11-3, with 7 bases lining up with TRBD1. This CDR3 contains 14 residues. V shed 4 bases and J 2 bases; nucleotides not matched to a gene: 5. The germline gives CDR1 SGHNT, CDR2 YENEEA. Here the CDR3 reads CASSSAGTAYEQYF. In DNA form, the CDR3 reads TGTGCCAGCAGCTCAGCCGGGACAGCCTACGAGCAGTACTTC.

V and J are TRBV18 and TRBJ2-4; unclear D gene. Trimming cost V 0 bases and J 0 bases, with 12 bases left between them. Germline V gene data show CDR1 as KGHSH and CDR2 as LQKENI. CDR3 length: 17 amino acids. Here the CDR3 reads CASSPPITQKAKNIQYF. CDR3 DNA: TGTGCCAGCTCACCACCGATCACCCAGAAAGCCAAAAACATTCAGTACTTC.

This rearrangement joins TRBV12-3 or TRBV12-4 to TRBJ1-2; D remains ambiguous. V was trimmed by 6 bases and J by 4 bases, leaving 12 bases between them. The CDR3 runs 13 residues. The CDR3, as DNA: TGTGCCAGCAGCCCTGGACCGATCTATGGCTACACCTTC. Residues: CASSPGPIYGYTF.

The chain is built from TRBV29-1 and TRBJ1-1, with TRBD1 matching over 7 bases. With V trimmed by 5 bases and J by 1 base, 1 base remained unmatched. Germline V lookup: CDR1 SQVTM, CDR2 ANQGSEA. The CDR3 is 12 residues long. CDR3 loop: CSVWTGNTEAFF. The CDR3 nucleotides are TGCAGCGTTTGGACAGGGAACACTGAAGCTTTCTTT. Full variable domain (remainder filled in from reference TRBV29-1 and TRBJ1-1): SAVISQKPSRDICQRGTSLTIQCQVDSQVTMMFWYRQQPGQSLTLIATANQGSEATYESGFVIDKFPISRPNLTFSTLTVSNMSPEDSSIYLCSVWTGNTEAFFGQGTRLTVV.

The chain joins TRBV27 to TRBJ1-5, with D unclear. In germline, CDR1 is MNHEY, CDR2 SMNVEV (reference sequence). Trimming took 4 bases from V and 0 from J, leaving 10 bases between them. The CDR3 loop spans 15 amino acids. CDR3 bases: TGTGCCAGCAGTTATACTTTTAGTAGCAATCAGCCCCAGCATTTT. Its translation is CASSYTFSSNQPQHF.

The V gene is TRBV7-9, the J gene TRBJ1-1; D may be TRBD1 (6 bases). Germline CDR1 is SEHNR and CDR2 is FQNEAQ (reference sequence). V lost 5 bases and J 1 base, leaving 20 bases between the germline ends. The CDR3 is 17 amino acids. This CDR3 reads CASSPFTGSLRNTEAFF. Here the CDR3 DNA reads TGTGCCAGCAGCCCCTTTACAGGGAGCCTCAGGAACACTGAAGCTTTCTTT.

J is TRBJ2-3 and V is TRBV27; 9 nucleotides line up with TRBD1. Unmatched junction bases numbered 7, after V lost 5 bases and J lost 4 bases. The CDR3 runs 15 residues. Germline CDR1 is MNHEY and CDR2 is SMNVEV (reference sequence). This chain's CDR3 is CASSKQGAIPDTQYF. CDR3 bases: TGTGCCAGCAGTAAACAGGGGGCAATTCCAGATACGCAGTATTTT.

This rearrangement joins TRBV3-1 to TRBJ1-1, with 7 bases that match TRBD1. From germline, CDR1 is LGHDT and CDR2 YNNKEL (reference sequence). V gave up 4 bases and J gave up 11 bases; unmatched junction bases: 7. The CDR3 extends over 12 amino acids. CDR3 region: CASSPLQGFAFF. CDR3 in DNA: TGTGCCAGCAGCCCCCTACAGGGGTTTGCTTTCTTT.

The chain uses TRBV12-3 or TRBV12-4 and TRBJ2-5; 7 bases line up with TRBD2. The CDR3 is made up of 17 amino acids. The junction had 12 bases not matched to a gene; V was cut back by 3 bases and J by 2 bases. The CDR3 is CASSFRTVGGVQETQYF. The CDR3 DNA reads as TGTGCCAGCAGTTTCAGAACTGTGGGAGGGGTACAAGAGACCCAGTACTTC.

The chain employs TRBV7-3 and TRBJ1-1; the D is unclear. Germline assignment: CDR1 SGHTA and CDR2 FQGTGA. CDR3 length: 13 residues. V was clipped by 0 bases and J by 5 bases, with 7 bases between them. CDR3: CASSLTSRTEAFF. CDR3 sequence (DNA): TGTGCCAGCAGCTTAACTAGTAGGACTGAAGCTTTCTTT.